These 31 T cell receptor beta chains were sequenced from one sample in a study of T cells in Graves' hyperthyroidism and ophthalmopathy. Using RNA transcripts as the source, TCR beta CDR3 regions were amplified. First-round RT-PCR targeting the TCR CDR3 was performed with the HTBI primer set. TCRdb passed the multiplex PCR reads through MiXCR, listing each CDR3 protein once. The sample has around 400,000 distinct CDR3 sequences; 13% are singletons. The sample comprised blood. Receptors originate from a woman younger than 35 with Graves' hyperthyroidism.

The genes are TRBV9 and TRBJ2-6; D remains unclear. In germline, CDR1 is SGDLS, CDR2 YYNGEE. Trimming removed 3 bases at V and 0 bases at J, with 7 bases between. There are 15 residues in the CDR3. CDR3 sequence reads: CASSAQDSGANVLTF. In nucleotides, the CDR3 is TGTGCCAGCAGCGCGCAGGACTCTGGGGCCAACGTCCTGACTTTC.

This clonotype was observed at least ten times. This chain connects TRBV5-5 to TRBJ1-2; maybe TRBD1 (6 bases). CDR3 size: 15 residues. CDR1 SGHKS and CDR2 YYEKEE come from the germline V gene (reference sequence). V lost 5 bases, J lost 4 bases, and 18 bases lay in between. CDR3 sequence reads: CASRTTQGFGYGYTF. The CDR3 region has the DNA TGTGCCAGCAGGACCACACAGGGTTTTGGCTATGGCTACACCTTC.

This clonotype was seen repeatedly, ten times or more. The chain couples TRBV30 to TRBJ2-5; D is unresolved. Trimming pared 0 bases from V and 5 bases from J, leaving 1 base between. The germline gives CDR1 GTSNPN, CDR2 SVGIG (reference sequence). The CDR3 runs to 10 residues. CDR3: CAWSVETQYF. Here the CDR3 DNA reads TGTGCCTGGAGTGTGGAGACCCAGTACTTC.

This clonotype was recorded at least ten times. V is TRBV20-1 and J is TRBJ1-5; the match to TRBD1 covers 7 bases. The CDR3 is 17 residues long. Germline trimming cut 3 bases from V and 6 bases from J; bases unmatched to any gene: 17. Germline CDR1 is DFQATT and CDR2 is SNEGSKA (reference sequence). CDR3: CSASRGLRQGRSQPQHF. The CDR3 DNA follows: TGCAGTGCTAGTCGGGGACTAAGACAGGGAAGGAGTCAGCCCCAGCATTTT.

This clonotype turned up a few times. The CDR3 is CASRASGANTGELFF. CDR3 DNA: TGTGCCAGCAGGGCCAGCGGGGCGAACACCGGGGAGCTGTTTTTT. The J gene is TRBJ2-2, the V gene TRBV6-1; TRBD2 matches 7 bases. The CDR3 spans 15 residues. Germline V gene data show CDR1 as MNHNS and CDR2 as SASEGT. After removal of 6 bases from V and 0 bases from J, the junction contained 4 bases not matched to a gene.

This clonotype was recorded at least ten times. V is TRBV27 and J is TRBJ1-2; D remains ambiguous. The V gene's germline CDR1 is MNHEY and CDR2 SMNVEV (reference sequence). The CDR3 contains 13 residues. V was shortened by 5 bases and J by 4 bases, with 11 bases between the two germline ends. The CDR3 coding sequence is TGTGCCAGCAGTGTGGACGGATTCTATGGCTACACCTTC. Its protein is CASSVDGFYGYTF.

This clonotype was counted ten times or more. This chain links TRBV24-1 with TRBJ1-2, with D hard to call. V lost 3 bases, J lost 8 bases, and 15 bases lay in between. The CDR3 consists of 14 residues. Germline loops: CDR1 KGHDR, CDR2 SFDVKD. The CDR3 region has the DNA TGTGCCACCAGTGATCCGGGCCTGGCCGGCGGCTACACCTTC. Its protein product is CATSDPGLAGGYTF.

The J gene is TRBJ2-2, the V gene TRBV27; D might be TRBD2 (6 bases). Trimming removed 4 bases at V and 10 bases at J, with 13 bases between. The CDR3 is made up of 13 amino acids. Germline CDR1 and CDR2: MNHEY and SMNVEV (reference sequence). CDR3 amino acids: CASSSSGLQELFF. The CDR3 nucleotides are TGTGCCAGCAGTTCATCGGGACTCCAGGAGCTGTTTTTT.

This clonotype was seen at least ten times. This chain connects TRBV20-1 to TRBJ1-2; the D gene is possibly TRBD1 (5 bases). Trimming pared 3 bases from V and 0 bases from J, leaving 8 bases between. This CDR3 has 13 residues. Germline CDR1 and CDR2: DFQATT and SNEGSKA (reference sequence). The CDR3: CSARVTANYGYTF. CDR3 nucleotides: TGCAGTGCTAGGGTGACAGCTAACTATGGCTACACCTTC.

This clonotype was detected ten times or more. The chain joins TRBV11-2 to TRBJ2-1; tentative D call: TRBD2 (6 bases). The CDR3 extends over 17 amino acids. The V gene lost 3 bases and the J gene lost 4 bases, with 19 bases spanning the gap. From germline, CDR1 is SGHAT and CDR2 FQNNGV. CDR3 sequence: CASSLLIGGTLYNEQFF. The CDR3 DNA sequence: TGTGCCAGCAGCTTGCTAATCGGCGGGACTCTTTACAATGAGCAGTTCTTC.

The chain has TRBV20-1 and TRBJ2-1; 7 bases agree with TRBD1. The CDR3 spans 15 residues. The germline V gene encodes CDR1 DFQATT and CDR2 SNEGSKA (reference sequence). Trimming took 5 bases from V and 2 from J; bases not matched to a gene: 9. The CDR3 spells CSAGWGQQTYNEQFF. DNA for the CDR3: TGCAGTGCTGGGTGGGGACAGCAGACCTACAATGAGCAGTTCTTC.

This clonotype showed up just a few times. V and J are TRBV12-5 and TRBJ2-3; 8 bases are a match to TRBD2. The V and J ends lost 6 bases and 3 bases, in that order; junction bases with no gene match: 5. This CDR3 contains 14 residues. Germline V gene sequence: CDR1 LGHNT, CDR2 FRNRAP. In DNA form, the CDR3 reads TGTGCTAGTGGGAGCGGGAGCTGGACAGATACGCAGTATTTT. Its protein product is CASGSGSWTDTQYF.

This clonotype came up many times. This may arise from a read error, as a much more abundant clone is one base away. The chain carries TRBV2 and TRBJ2-5; 12 bases agree with TRBD1. The germline V gene has CDR1 SNHLY and CDR2 FYNNEI. Trimming removed 4 bases from V and 5 bases from J; junction bases left unmatched: 5. CDR3 length: 15 amino acids. The CDR3 DNA is TGTGCCAGCAGTGGTGGGACAGGGGGCTGGGAGACCCAGTACTTC. The encoded protein is CASSGGTGGWETQYF.

This clonotype was seen repeatedly, ten times or more. This chain uses TRBV11-1 with TRBJ2-7, with a possible D match to TRBD2 (7 bases). There are 14 residues in the CDR3. V gave up 4 bases and J gave up 0 bases, with 10 bases separating them. From germline, CDR1 is SGHAT and CDR2 FQDESV (reference sequence). For the CDR3, the DNA is TGTGCCAGCAGCTACGCGGGGGCCTCCTACGAGCAGTACTTC. It is translated as CASSYAGASYEQYF.

The table lists this clonotype with many counts. V and J are TRBV18 and TRBJ2-1, with 13 bases lining up with TRBD2. The CDR3 is 15 residues long. CDR1 and CDR2 from the germline V gene are KGHSH and LQKENI. V shed 7 bases, J shed 9 bases, and the junction held 9 bases outside the gene matches. CDR3 loop: CASCPTSGGRSEQFF. The CDR3 nucleotides are TGTGCCAGCTGCCCGACTAGCGGGGGGAGGAGTGAGCAGTTCTTC.

This clonotype was recorded a few times. V gene TRBV25-1 combines with J gene TRBJ1-2, with D hard to call. Trimming stripped 3 bases from V and 0 bases from J, with 11 bases between. The CDR3 is 15 residues long. CDR1 MGHDK and CDR2 SYGVNS come from the germline V gene. The CDR3 is CASSDEGRTNYGYTF. CDR3 in DNA: TGTGCCAGCAGTGATGAGGGTCGGACTAACTATGGCTACACCTTC.

This clonotype occurred many times. J is TRBJ1-3 and V is TRBV11-2; the D is unclear. The CDR3 is 16 amino acids. The V end lost 0 bases, the J end lost 0 bases, and 9 bases lay between the germline ends. Germline loops: CDR1 SGHAT, CDR2 FQNNGV. The CDR3 sequence is CASSLDQGDSGNTIYF. In DNA, the CDR3 is TGTGCCAGCAGCTTAGATCAAGGAGACTCTGGAAACACCATATATTTT. The full variable domain, its missing parts supplied by reference TRBV11-2 and TRBJ1-3, is EAGVAQSPRYKIIEKRQSVAFWCNPISGHATLYWYQQILGQGPKLLIQFQNNGVVDDSQLPKDRFSAERLKGVDSTLKIQPAKLEDSAVYLCASSLDQGDSGNTIYFGEGSWLTVV.

The J gene is TRBJ2-2, the V gene TRBV9, with D unclear. CDR1 is SGDLS, CDR2 YYNGEE, per germline. The ends were cut back, 3 bases at V and 2 bases at J, with 11 bases in the middle. The CDR3 runs 15 residues. The CDR3 here is CASSAPGDNTGELFF. The CDR3 DNA follows: TGTGCCAGCAGCGCCCCGGGCGATAACACCGGGGAGCTGTTTTTT.

Ten or more counts support this clonotype. The chain links TRBV20-1 to TRBJ1-4, with 8 bases identical to TRBD1. The germline CDR1 and CDR2 sequences are DFQATT and SNEGSKA (reference sequence). CDR3 size: 16 residues. V lost 5 bases to trimming and J lost 8 bases; unmatched junction nucleotides: 16. The CDR3 loop is CSAQTHPGGSNEKLFF. The CDR3, as DNA: TGCAGTGCTCAAACTCACCCAGGGGGCTCGAACGAAAAACTGTTTTTT.

The chain is built from TRBV5-5 and TRBJ1-5; D ambiguous. The CDR3 runs to 17 residues. Per germline, CDR1 SGHKS and CDR2 YYEKEE (reference sequence). V was shortened by 3 bases and J by 0 bases, with 16 bases between the two germline ends. The CDR3 loop reads CASSYLFPGDSNQPQHF. CDR3 coding DNA: TGTGCCAGCAGCTATTTGTTTCCGGGTGATAGCAATCAGCCCCAGCATTTT. Using reference TRBV5-5 and TRBJ1-5 for the parts outside the CDR3, the full variable domain is DAGVTQSPTHLIKTRGQQVTLRCSPISGHKSVSWYQQVLGQGPQFIFQYYEKEERGRGNFPDRFSARQFPNYSSELNVNALLLGDSALYLCASSYLFPGDSNQPQHFGDGTRLSIL.

This clonotype was observed at least ten times. V is TRBV10-3 and J is TRBJ2-5, with D possibly TRBD1 on 6 matching bases. This CDR3 has 15 residues. Germline CDR1 and CDR2: ENHRY and SYGVKD. The V end lost 3 bases, the J end lost 2 bases, and 13 bases lay between the germline ends. CDR3: CAISEPTGGQETQYF. In nucleotides, the CDR3 is TGTGCCATCAGTGAACCGACAGGCGGTCAAGAGACCCAGTACTTC.

This clonotype has at least ten counts. The chain couples TRBV10-3 to TRBJ2-3; the D gene could be TRBD1 or TRBD2 (5 bases each). CDR1 is ENHRY, CDR2 SYGVKD, per germline. V shed 8 bases and J shed 2 bases, with 11 bases lying between them. This CDR3 spans 13 amino acids. CDR3 in DNA: TGTGCCATCTACGTGGGGGACACAGATACGCAGTATTTT. Amino acid sequence: CAIYVGDTDTQYF.

This clonotype showed up just a few times. A read error is possible here, since a much larger clone lies one base away. The chain has TRBV9 and TRBJ2-3; perhaps TRBD2 as D (5 bases). The CDR3 runs to 13 residues. Trimming shortened V by 7 bases and J by 2 bases, and 11 bases separated the two germline ends. Per germline, CDR1 SGDLS and CDR2 YYNGEE. CDR3 amino acids: CASEGELTDTQYF. The DNA of the CDR3 is TGTGCCAGCGAGGGTGAGCTCACAGATACGCAGTATTTT.

This clonotype has a handful of counts. The rearrangement joins TRBV19 to TRBJ1-5, with a weak D call TRBD1 (6 bases). Germline CDR1 is LNHDA and CDR2 is SQIVND (reference sequence). The CDR3 spans 15 residues. V was trimmed by 1 base and J by 2 bases, leaving 9 bases between them. DNA of the CDR3: TGTGCCAGTAGTATAGGCAGGGGCGGCAATCAGCCCCAGCATTTT. It specifies CASSIGRGGNQPQHF. The whole variable domain, remainder taken from reference TRBV19 and TRBJ1-5, is DGGITQSPKYLFRKEGQNVTLSCEQNLNHDAMYWYRQDPGQGLRLIYYSQIVNDFQKGDIAEGYSVSREKKESFPLTVTSAQKNPTAFYLCASSIGRGGNQPQHFGDGTRLSIL.

This clonotype was counted at least ten times. V gene TRBV7-9 combines with J gene TRBJ1-3; the D is unclear. The CDR3 totals 12 residues. The germline CDR1 and CDR2 sequences are SEHNR and FQNEAQ (reference sequence). V was trimmed by 1 base and J by 7 bases, leaving 5 bases between them. The CDR3 region is CASSLDQNTIYF. The CDR3 coding sequence is TGTGCCAGCAGCTTAGACCAGAACACCATATATTTT. Combining the CDR3 with reference TRBV7-9 and TRBJ1-3 gives the whole variable domain DTGVSQNPRHKITKRGQNVTFRCDPISEHNRLYWYRQTLGQGPEFLTYFQNEAQLEKSRLLSDRFSAERPKGSFSTLEIQRTEQGDSAMYLCASSLDQNTIYFGEGSWLTVV.

The chain is built from TRBV18 and TRBJ1-2, with TRBD1 matching 8 bases. V trimming: 3 bases; J trimming: 5 bases; junction bases outside the gene matches: 11. Germline V gene lookup returns CDR1 KGHSH and CDR2 LQKENI. The CDR3 runs to 16 residues. The CDR3 DNA follows: TGTGCCAGCTCACCCGCGCAGGGGGCAGGGCTATATGGCTACACCTTC. Translated, it gives CASSPAQGAGLYGYTF.

The rearrangement joins TRBV4-1 to TRBJ1-6, with D tentatively TRBD1 (5 bases). CDR3 length: 18 amino acids. Germline values: CDR1 MGHRA, CDR2 YSYEKL. V was cut by 3 bases and J by 1 base, with 16 bases left in between. The CDR3 nucleotides read TGCGCCAGCAGCCATAAGACTGGAGCAGGGTCCTATAATTCACCCCTCCACTTT. Amino acid sequence: CASSHKTGAGSYNSPLHF.

Ten or more counts support this clonotype. This sequence joins TRBV10-3 and TRBJ2-7; TRBD1 agrees at 9 bases. The CDR3 runs 15 residues. Looked up from germline, CDR1 is ENHRY and CDR2 is SYGVKD. J gave up 4 bases and V 2 bases, and 6 bases lay outside the gene matches. The CDR3 coding sequence is TGTGCCATCAGTGAGCAAGGGACAGGGTCATACGAGCAGTACTTC. This translates into CAISEQGTGSYEQYF.

This clonotype was seen many times. This chain uses TRBV20-1 with TRBJ2-3; D is perhaps TRBD2 (6 bases). This CDR3 region has 16 residues. V dropped 1 base and J dropped 6 bases, with 20 bases sitting between them. CDR1 is DFQATT, CDR2 SNEGSKA, per germline (reference sequence). CDR3 in DNA: TGCAGTGCTAGAGGTGGACGGGAGAATATGATGGATACGCAGTATTTT. As protein: CSARGGRENMMDTQYF.

Ten or more counts support this clonotype. This chain links TRBV12-3 or TRBV12-4 with TRBJ1-2, with a weak D call TRBD1 (6 bases). Trimming cost V 8 bases and J 10 bases, with 20 bases left between them. This CDR3 has 13 amino acids. The CDR3 DNA is TGTGCCAGCCGCCCAAAGACAGGCTCAGACTACACCTTC. Amino acid sequence: CASRPKTGSDYTF.

V and J are TRBV6-2 or TRBV6-3 and TRBJ1-1; D is possibly TRBD1 (6 bases). V was shortened by 6 bases and J by 4 bases, with 21 bases between the two germline ends. This CDR3 spans 16 amino acids. Germline assignment: CDR1 MNHEY and CDR2 SVGEGT. The CDR3 DNA follows: TGTGCCAGCAGCTCAGCCCAGGGGCCTTGGAGCACTGAAGCTTTCTTT. It specifies CASSSAQGPWSTEAFF.